This T cell receptor beta chain originates from a study of graft-versus-host responses after intestinal transplantation. Study at large: For approximately three years after anti-thymocyte globulin induction, all recipients took tacrolimus and steroids.

Using immunoSEQ multiplex PCR, the repertoire was profiled, and TCRdb retains in-frame clones only, with some absent. The sample yields 95,000 to 130,000 clones, about nine tenths seen once. Study-wide results and caveats: Declining HvG levels early post-transplant were linked to peak circulating GvH clone levels.

As for this clone: The antigen remains undetermined.

This CDR3 spans 18 amino acids. Germline CDR1 is SNHLY and CDR2 is FYNNEI. The V and J ends lost 6 bases and 4 bases respectively, with 27 bases between them. This TCR was sampled from a human donor who received an intestinal transplant. Source: unstimulated CD4+ T cells sorted from spleen or lymph node cells, taken before intestinal transplant. This chain links TRBV2 with TRBJ1-2, with D maybe TRBD1 (6 bases). The CDR3 coding sequence is TGTGCCAGCAGACAACAGGGTCTCCACTGGGTATCCACCTATGGCTACACCTTC. Residues: CASRQQGLHWVSTYGYTF.